The text below deals with one TCR beta chain. Its matching antigen is unknown. The CDR3 runs to 14 residues. The V gene end was trimmed by 3 bases and the J gene end by 8 bases; junction bases not matched to a gene: 7. Germline assignment: CDR1 SQVTM and CDR2 ANQGSEA. The data belong to a study of identical twins. General study results and limits: Excess sharing between twins was weaker in beta out-of-frame sequences.

TCRdb called the 5' RACE reads again in MiXCR, with one record for every CDR3 protein. Among approximately 630,000 distinct CDR3 sequences listed, 7.1% were seen once. The data were also submitted as part of a second study, on yellow fever vaccine responses in identical twins.

This receptor was identified in a woman aged 18-30 years in good health. Sequencing was done on a sample of PBMCs. V usage is TRBV29-1 and J usage is TRBJ2-1, with 10 nucleotides matching TRBD2. This CDR3 reads CSVEGLAGVYEQFF. CDR3 sequence (DNA): TGCAGCGTTGAGGGCCTAGCGGGAGTATATGAGCAGTTCTTC.